Below, 9 T cell receptor beta chains from the same sample are listed, as sequenced in a study of T cells expressing NK-cell markers. TCRdb re-called the 5' RACE reads and gives one entry per CDR3 protein, without DNA. Its table lists 120,000 to 150,000 distinct CDR3 sequences. The source material was blood T cells: a sorted CD56 or NKG2C T cell subset, CD4+ or CD8+ T cells, or bulk PBMC T cells (not recorded which). The source of these receptors is a young man in good health.

The V and J genes are TRBV12-3 or TRBV12-4 and TRBJ2-2; absent DNA, TCRdb's TRBD1 call cannot be checked. This CDR3 comprises 15 residues. CDR3 sequence reads: CASSSSQGDGGELFF.

The chain links TRBV5-1 to TRBJ1-5. This CDR3 comprises 16 residues. The germline CDR1 and CDR2 sequences are SGHRS and YFSETQ. The CDR3 loop reads CASSLYKGSSNQPQHF.

CDR3 residues: CASSFSKTGSEQFF. J is TRBJ2-1 and V is TRBV5-6; TCRdb's D call of TRBD2 is untestable without DNA. Germline lookup yields CDR1 SGHDT and CDR2 YYEEEE. This CDR3 region has 14 residues.

The chain uses TRBV13 and TRBJ2-1. Germline lookup yields CDR1 PRHDT and CDR2 FYEKMQ (reference sequence). The CDR3 has 13 residues. This chain's CDR3 is CASSPSTDNEQFF.

V and J are TRBV7-9 and TRBJ1-3; no DNA is available, so the TRBD1 call from TCRdb remains unchecked. CDR1 and CDR2 (germline): SEHNR, FQNEAQ (reference sequence). There are 15 residues in the CDR3. CDR3 protein: CASSFPRDSGNTIYF.

The chain combines TRBV6-1 with TRBJ2-2; TCRdb picks TRBD1, but there is no DNA to check that call. This CDR3 is built from 17 residues. CDR1 and CDR2 from the germline V gene are MNHNS and SASEGT. CDR3 loop: CASSEGLGRSNTGELFF.

The chain is built from TRBV6-1 and TRBJ2-7; TCRdb lists TRBD1, though no DNA is available to test this call. This CDR3 spans 13 amino acids. Germline V gene data show CDR1 as MNHNS and CDR2 as SASEGT. CDR3 sequence reads: CASRETGSSEQYF.

V and J are TRBV5-1 and TRBJ1-2. In germline, CDR1 is SGHRS, CDR2 YFSETQ. The CDR3 consists of 15 residues. CDR3 sequence: CASSLAPGIILGYTF.

This chain uses TRBV3-1 with TRBJ1-6; TCRdb selects TRBD1, and the lack of DNA leaves this call unchecked. CDR1 and CDR2 (germline): LGHDT, YNNKEL (reference sequence). The length of the CDR3 is 15 residues. The CDR3 reads CASSQETGNNSPLHF.